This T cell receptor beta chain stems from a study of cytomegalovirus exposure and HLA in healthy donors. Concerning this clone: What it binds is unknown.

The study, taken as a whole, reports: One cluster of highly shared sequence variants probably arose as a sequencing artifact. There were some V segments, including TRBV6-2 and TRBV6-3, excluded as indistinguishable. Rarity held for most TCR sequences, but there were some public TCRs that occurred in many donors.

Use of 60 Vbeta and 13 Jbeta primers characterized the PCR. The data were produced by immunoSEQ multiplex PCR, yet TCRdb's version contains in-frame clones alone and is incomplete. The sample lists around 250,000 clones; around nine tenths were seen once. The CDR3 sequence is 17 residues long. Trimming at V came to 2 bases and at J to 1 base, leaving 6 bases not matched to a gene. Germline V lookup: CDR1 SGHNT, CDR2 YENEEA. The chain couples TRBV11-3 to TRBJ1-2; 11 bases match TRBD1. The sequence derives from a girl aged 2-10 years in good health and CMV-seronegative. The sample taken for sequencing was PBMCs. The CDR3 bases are TGTGCCAGCAGCTTACGGGACAGGGGGGGACTTAACTATGGCTACACCTTC. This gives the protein CASSLRDRGGLNYGYTF. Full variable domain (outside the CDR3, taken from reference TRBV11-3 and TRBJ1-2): EAGVVQSPRYKIIEKKQPVAFWCNPISGHNTLYWYLQNLGQGPELLIRYENEEAVDDSQLPKDRFSAERLKGVDSTLKIQPAELGDSAVYLCASSLRDRGGLNYGYTFGSGTRLTVV.